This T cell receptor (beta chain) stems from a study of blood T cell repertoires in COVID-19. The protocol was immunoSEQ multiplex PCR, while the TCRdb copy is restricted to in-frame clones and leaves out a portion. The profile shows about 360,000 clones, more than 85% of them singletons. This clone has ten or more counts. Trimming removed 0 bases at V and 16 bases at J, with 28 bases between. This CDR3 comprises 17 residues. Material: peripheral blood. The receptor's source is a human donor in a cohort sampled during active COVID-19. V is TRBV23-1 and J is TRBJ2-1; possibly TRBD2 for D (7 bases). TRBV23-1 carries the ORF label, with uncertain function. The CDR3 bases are TGCGCCAGCAGTCAATCCGCGAGACGGCGGGGGCGGCGGTGGGATTTCTTC. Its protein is CASSQSARRRGRRWDFF.